This T cell receptor (beta chain) was observed in a study of CD8+ T cells in alopecia areata (dated by TCRdb to 2017 to 2018). Study-level background: The study used high-throughput TCRbeta sequencing to examine T cell clonal expansion in alopecia areata, in both the C3H/HeJ mouse model and human patients. RNA came from the PAXgene miRNA kit for fixed scalp, the miRNeasy kit for PBMCs, and the RNeasy kit for mouse skin. Scalp clonality was compared across normal scalp (n=4), patchy alopecia areata scalp (n=8), and alopecia totalis/universalis scalp (n=8). TCRbeta CDR3 regions were amplified by immunoSEQ multiplex PCR with 35 Vbeta forward and 13 Jbeta reverse primers. Human TCRbeta sequencing covered scalp tissue and sorted CD4+ and CD8+ peripheral blood T cells from patchy and totalis/universalis alopecia areata patients and healthy controls.

Concerning this clone: The specificity of this receptor is unknown. Base-call qualities are not available, and no considerably larger clone is one nucleotide away.

The investigation overall reported the following: Unlike mouse skin, where gammadelta T cells dominate, normal human skin contains resident alphabeta T cells that get sequenced too, which complicates analysis of the scalp TCR repertoire. Shared TCR sequences between patients were less evident than in mice, which may be partly attributable to HLA diversity in the patient population. Lesional scalp, especially in alopecia totalis/universalis, showed higher clonality and more expanded CD8+ clones than normal scalp, suggesting antigenic drive.

Lesional scalp punch biopsies and peripheral blood were collected from alopecia areata patients. PBMCs were separated by density centrifugation and stained for CD3, CD4 and CD8, after which CD4+ and CD8+ T cells were sorted on a FACSAria. Alopecia areata patients who were not treated were recruited through a multicenter biomarker study. For five biomarker-study patients, blood CD8+ T cells were further sorted into NKG2D-low and NKG2D-high fractions. The library was obtained by the immunoSEQ multiplex PCR assay. RNA was extracted from all samples and reverse transcribed into cDNA, which served as template for TCR sequencing. First-strand cDNA was synthesized using SuperScript III with a 2:1 mix of oligo-dT and random hexamers. Amplification bias was assessed with a synthetic immune receptor repertoire, and residual bias was removed computationally. The published analysis was carried out like this. After raw reads were preprocessed to remove errors, the CDR3 was defined following IMGT conventions as running from the conserved cysteine to phenylalanine. To get clonality, Shannon entropy was normalized by log2 of the number of productive unique TCRs and the result was subtracted from 1. Whether scalp clones were CD4 or CD8 was inferred by matching scalp TCRbeta sequences against CD4 and CD8 repertoires sorted from blood. Entries here come from immuneACCESS through TCRdb and include only in-frame sequences with V and J called. Some clones fail to appear in such tables; in the studies checked, an unresolved V gene covers under half of the shortfall, and the cause of the remainder is unknown. V and J calls and clone size are given by that table; D and trimming were obtained from the DNA. The sample includes tens of thousands of clones, with approximately 50% observed a single time. The top ten clonotypes cover roughly 6% of the sample.

The CDR3 sequence holds 14 residues, the cysteine and phenylalanine included. Kept here is only the CDR3 DNA, which spans 42 bases and is read in frame from base 1. At the junction V is shortened by 0 bases and J by 2 bases, with 5 bases in between. The germline V gene sets CDR1 to SGHDT and CDR2 to YYEEEE. The clonotype was recovered from a human donor with alopecia areata. The chain couples TRBV5-6 to TRBJ2-2, with the D gene too uncertain to name. The specimen sequenced was NKG2D-high CD8+ T cells sorted from blood. This sample's cell subset or site label indicates: sorted CD8+ NKG2D-high blood T cells. The sequenced DNA: TGTGCCAGCAGCTTGGTACAAAACACCGGGGAGCTGTTTTTT. This translates into CASSLVQNTGELFF.